The rows below give T cell receptor beta chains drawn from one sample of a study of tumor-infiltrating lymphocytes in glioblastoma multiforme. Via MiXCR, TCRdb re-called the multiplex PCR reads, giving one row per CDR3 protein. The sample lists about 16,000 distinct CDR3 sequences; roughly 73% were seen once. The sample consisted of brain tumor tissue. The receptors were sampled from a male donor with glioblastoma. CDR3s include the opening cysteine and the closing phenylalanine or tryptophan. Each record gives: CDR3 protein, CDR3 DNA, D gene, V gene, clone size, J gene. D genes are given only for firm matches. Clone size is not always given. Where it is, it says once, few, many or a class for expanded clones.

cdr3_aa: CPSSFESHTDAQYF
cdr3_nt: TGTCCCAGCAGCTTCGAGAGTCACACAGATGCGCAGTATTTT
d_call: .
v_call: TRBV11-3
clone_size: .
j_call: TRBJ2-3

cdr3_aa: CSAVTGHHFTDTQYF
cdr3_nt: TGCAGTGCTGTAACGGGACATCATTTCACAGATACGCAGTATTTT
d_call: .
v_call: TRBV20-1
clone_size: .
j_call: TRBJ2-3

cdr3_aa: CSARADSINYGYTF
cdr3_nt: TGCAGTGCTAGAGCCGACAGCATAAACTATGGCTACACCTTC
d_call: .
v_call: TRBV20-1
clone_size: few
j_call: TRBJ1-2

cdr3_aa: CSARDGGRLGSEAIF
cdr3_nt: TGCAGTGCTAGAGATGGAGGGAGACTTGGGTCTGAAGCCATCTTT
d_call: .
v_call: TRBV20-1
clone_size: .
j_call: TRBJ1-1

cdr3_aa: CSAMGGASPDTQYF
cdr3_nt: TGCAGTGCTATGGGGGGGGCCAGCCCAGATACGCAGTATTTT
d_call: .
v_call: TRBV20-1
clone_size: once
j_call: TRBJ2-3

cdr3_aa: CARSLVRGFAYNERFF
cdr3_nt: TGTGCCAGGAGCTTAGTTAGGGGGTTCGCCTACAATGAGCGTTTCTTC
d_call: .
v_call: TRBV11-2
clone_size: .
j_call: TRBJ2-1

cdr3_aa: CASRNRGGGTNEKLFF
cdr3_nt: TGTGCCAGCAGGAATCGGGGAGGCGGCACTAATGAAAAACTGTTTTTT
d_call: .
v_call: TRBV28
clone_size: .
j_call: TRBJ1-4

cdr3_aa: CASSSGLAGTYEQFF
cdr3_nt: TGTGCCAGCAGCTCGGGACTAGCGGGTACCTATGAGCAGTTCTTC
d_call: TRBD2
v_call: TRBV11-2
clone_size: .
j_call: TRBJ2-1

cdr3_aa: CASSLGGLGSYGCTF
cdr3_nt: TGTGCCAGCAGTTTAGGGGGTTTAGGGAGCTATGGCTGCACCTTC
d_call: .
v_call: TRBV12-3/TRBV12-4
clone_size: .
j_call: TRBJ1-2

cdr3_aa: CASSYAGGRGETLYF
cdr3_nt: TGTGCCAGCAGTTATGCTGGCGGGAGGGGTGAGACCCTGTACTTC
d_call: TRBD2
v_call: TRBV12-3/TRBV12-4
clone_size: .
j_call: TRBJ2-5

cdr3_aa: CASSTLAGEDIQYF
cdr3_nt: TGTGCTAGCAGTACTCTAGCGGGTGAAGATATACAGTATTTT
d_call: TRBD2
v_call: TRBV11-2
clone_size: few
j_call: TRBJ2-3

cdr3_aa: CASSLAGSNKQFF
cdr3_nt: TGTGCCAGCAGCTTGGCAGGGAGCAATAAGCAGTTCTTC
d_call: .
v_call: TRBV11-2
clone_size: .
j_call: TRBJ2-1

cdr3_aa: CASRGMGAGDPGELFF
cdr3_nt: TGTGCCAGCAGGGGGATGGGCGCGGGAGACCCCGGGGAGCTGTTTTTT
d_call: TRBD2
v_call: TRBV11-2
clone_size: .
j_call: TRBJ2-2

cdr3_aa: CASSKDNTSGRSYEQYF
cdr3_nt: TGTGCCAGCAGCAAAGACAACACTTCAGGGCGATCCTACGAGCAGTACTTC
d_call: .
v_call: TRBV21-1
clone_size: .
j_call: TRBJ2-7

cdr3_aa: CSNSLGDQETQYF
cdr3_nt: TGTTCTAACAGCTTGGGGGATCAGGAGACCCAGTACTTC
d_call: .
v_call: TRBV11-2
clone_size: once
j_call: TRBJ2-5

cdr3_aa: CASSLRDRGYMNTEAFF
cdr3_nt: TGTGCCAGCAGCTTACGGGACAGAGGGTACATGAACACTGAAGCTTTCTTT
d_call: TRBD1
v_call: TRBV11-1
clone_size: many
j_call: TRBJ1-1

cdr3_aa: CASSLESSMGREQFF
cdr3_nt: TGTGCCAGCAGCTTAGAGTCTAGCATGGGCCGTGAGCAGTTCTTC
d_call: .
v_call: TRBV11-2
clone_size: .
j_call: TRBJ2-1

cdr3_aa: CASSPSTDTQYF
cdr3_nt: TGTGCCAGCAGCCCCAGCACAGATACGCAGTATTTT
d_call: .
v_call: TRBV11-1
clone_size: few
j_call: TRBJ2-3

cdr3_aa: CAPVRSLGETQYF
cdr3_nt: TGCGCCCCTGTGAGGTCCCTAGGGGAGACCCAGTACTTC
d_call: .
v_call: TRBV10-1
clone_size: .
j_call: TRBJ2-5

cdr3_aa: CESSLGLPQETQYF
cdr3_nt: TGCGAGAGCAGCCTCGGACTCCCCCAAGAGACCCAGTACTTC
d_call: .
v_call: TRBV4-1
clone_size: few
j_call: TRBJ2-5

cdr3_aa: CASGQDGYRGNYGYTF
cdr3_nt: TGCGCCAGCGGCCAAGATGGATACAGGGGAAATTATGGCTACACCTTC
d_call: TRBD1
v_call: TRBV4-1
clone_size: .
j_call: TRBJ1-2

cdr3_aa: CASSQETPGSYNEQFF
cdr3_nt: TGCGCCAGCAGCCAAGAAACGCCAGGCTCCTACAATGAGCAGTTCTTC
d_call: .
v_call: TRBV4-3
clone_size: .
j_call: TRBJ2-1

cdr3_aa: CTSSFESHTDAQYF
cdr3_nt: TGTACCAGCAGCTTTGAGAGTCACACAGATGCTCAGTATTTT
d_call: .
v_call: TRBV11-3
clone_size: .
j_call: TRBJ2-3

cdr3_aa: CASSYFLGTGVRGTEAFF
cdr3_nt: TGTGCCAGCAGTTACTTTCTGGGGACAGGGGTTCGGGGCACTGAAGCTTTCTTT
d_call: TRBD1
v_call: TRBV6-6
clone_size: many
j_call: TRBJ1-1

cdr3_aa: CASSLRLKEETQYF
cdr3_nt: TGTGCCAGCAGCTTAAGACTCAAAGAAGAGACCCAGTACTTC
d_call: .
v_call: TRBV11-2
clone_size: .
j_call: TRBJ2-5

cdr3_aa: CASSLVRDGHEQYF
cdr3_nt: TGCGCCAGTAGCTTGGTCAGGGATGGCCACGAGCAGTACTTC
d_call: .
v_call: TRBV5-1
clone_size: .
j_call: TRBJ2-7

cdr3_aa: CTGSLPGLTSYNGQFF
cdr3_nt: TGTACCGGCAGCCTACCGGGACTAACTTCCTACAATGGGCAGTTCTTC
d_call: TRBD2
v_call: TRBV14
clone_size: .
j_call: TRBJ2-1

cdr3_aa: CVSNLEEWDSEAFF
cdr3_nt: TGTGTCAGCAACTTAGAGGAGTGGGACAGTGAGGCTTTCTTT
d_call: TRBD1
v_call: TRBV11-1
clone_size: .
j_call: TRBJ1-1

cdr3_aa: CASSLVGGVASYEQYF
cdr3_nt: TGCGCCAGCAGCTTGGTAGGCGGAGTGGCCTCCTACGAGCAGTACTTC
d_call: .
v_call: TRBV5-1
clone_size: many
j_call: TRBJ2-7

cdr3_aa: CASSEGSTNEKLFF
cdr3_nt: TGTGCCAGCAGCGAGGGTTCGACTAATGAAAAACTGTTTTTT
d_call: .
v_call: TRBV13
clone_size: .
j_call: TRBJ1-4

cdr3_aa: CASSVGTAGQPQHF
cdr3_nt: TGTGCCAGCAGCGTTGGGACAGCCGGTCAGCCCCAGCATTTT
d_call: TRBD1
v_call: TRBV6-1
clone_size: .
j_call: TRBJ1-5

cdr3_aa: CSAIISGRSYEQYF
cdr3_nt: TGCAGTGCCATTATTAGCGGGAGATCCTACGAGCAGTACTTC
d_call: TRBD2
v_call: TRBV20-1
clone_size: .
j_call: TRBJ2-7

cdr3_aa: CSACLAAELQFF
cdr3_nt: TGCAGTGCTTGTTTAGCCGCGGAACTACAGTTCTTC
d_call: .
v_call: TRBV20-1
clone_size: .
j_call: TRBJ2-1

cdr3_aa: CASSGRANTEAFF
cdr3_nt: TGTGCCAGCAGCGGTAGAGCGAACACTGAAGCTTTCTTT
d_call: .
v_call: TRBV11-2
clone_size: few
j_call: TRBJ1-1

cdr3_aa: CASSLIQGGASF
cdr3_nt: TGTGCCAGCAGCTTAATACAGGGGGGAGCTTCCTTT
d_call: TRBD1
v_call: TRBV11-2
clone_size: .
j_call: TRBJ1-1

cdr3_aa: CASNYDGVHEQFF
cdr3_nt: TGTGCCAGCAATTACGATGGGGTCCATGAGCAGTTCTTC
d_call: .
v_call: TRBV6-2/TRBV6-3
clone_size: once
j_call: TRBJ2-1

cdr3_aa: CASSQVGVQPQHF
cdr3_nt: TGTGCCAGCAGCCAAGTAGGGGTTCAGCCCCAGCATTTT
d_call: .
v_call: TRBV4-2
clone_size: .
j_call: TRBJ1-5

cdr3_aa: CASSQARDSNQPQHF
cdr3_nt: TGTGCCAGCAGCCAAGCCCGGGATAGCAATCAGCCCCAGCATTTT
d_call: .
v_call: TRBV4-2
clone_size: .
j_call: TRBJ1-5

cdr3_aa: CVSSSGQGEETQYF
cdr3_nt: TGTGTCAGCAGCTCAGGACAGGGTGAAGAGACCCAGTACTTC
d_call: TRBD1
v_call: TRBV11-2
clone_size: .
j_call: TRBJ2-5

cdr3_aa: CASSVDRGKTEAFF
cdr3_nt: TGTGCCAGCAGCGTGGACAGGGGGAAGACTGAAGCTTTCTTT
d_call: TRBD1
v_call: TRBV11-1
clone_size: .
j_call: TRBJ1-1

cdr3_aa: CASSPPGTTGGEQYF
cdr3_nt: TGTGCCAGCAGCCCGCCCGGGACTACAGGGGGTGAGCAGTACTTC
d_call: .
v_call: TRBV11-2
clone_size: .
j_call: TRBJ2-7

cdr3_aa: CASSRTILTYEQYF
cdr3_nt: TGTGCCAGCAGTCGGACTATCCTCACCTACGAGCAGTACTTC
d_call: .
v_call: TRBV6-5
clone_size: .
j_call: TRBJ2-7

cdr3_aa: CASSEVPHGGAEGYTF
cdr3_nt: TGTGCCAGCAGTGAAGTACCCCACGGGGGTGCGGAGGGCTACACCTTC
d_call: .
v_call: TRBV6-1
clone_size: .
j_call: TRBJ1-2

cdr3_aa: CASSSVIQGNEQFF
cdr3_nt: TGTGCCAGCAGCTCCGTAATACAGGGTAATGAGCAGTTCTTC
d_call: .
v_call: TRBV11-2
clone_size: .
j_call: TRBJ2-1

cdr3_aa: CASSFPLAGDTGELFF
cdr3_nt: TGTGCCAGCAGCTTCCCACTAGCGGGAGACACCGGGGAGCTGTTTTTT
d_call: TRBD2
v_call: TRBV5-4
clone_size: medium-sized
j_call: TRBJ2-2

cdr3_aa: CASGPGPTDTQYF
cdr3_nt: TGTGCCAGCGGTCCAGGGCCCACAGATACGCAGTATTTT
d_call: .
v_call: TRBV6-2/TRBV6-3
clone_size: .
j_call: TRBJ2-3

cdr3_aa: CANSFDRLAEQYF
cdr3_nt: TGTGCCAACAGCTTTGACCGCCTGGCCGAGCAGTACTTC
d_call: .
v_call: TRBV7-3
clone_size: .
j_call: TRBJ2-7

cdr3_aa: CSAPGGGASNYGYTF
cdr3_nt: TGCAGTGCCCCCGGTGGGGGGGCCTCTAACTATGGCTACACCTTC
d_call: .
v_call: TRBV20-1
clone_size: medium-sized
j_call: TRBJ1-2

cdr3_aa: CASSQGAYEQCF
cdr3_nt: TGTGCCAGCAGCCAAGGGGCTTACGAGCAGTGCTTC
d_call: .
v_call: TRBV14
clone_size: .
j_call: TRBJ2-7

cdr3_aa: CAGSPDRGHLKRSYNSPLHF
cdr3_nt: TGTGCCGGCTCACCGGACAGGGGCCATCTGAAGAGATCCTATAATTCACCCCTCCACTTT
d_call: TRBD1
v_call: TRBV18
clone_size: .
j_call: TRBJ1-6